One sample yielded the 3 T cell receptor beta chains listed below, sequenced in a study of T-cell reconstitution after alpha-beta-depleted transplantation in children. For TCRbeta, the library was prepared with unique molecular identifiers. Using its own MiXCR run on the PCR reads, TCRdb lists one record per CDR3 protein. The sample includes about 260,000 distinct CDR3 sequences, roughly 8% of them seen just once. This specimen was PBMCs, mostly from graft donor cells, taken 180 days after TCRalphabeta/CD19-depleted stem cell transplant. The receptors originated from a male patient under 18 who had a stem cell transplant for acute lymphoblastic leukemia, so the T cells may come from the graft donor.

This clonotype was picked up many times. This rearrangement joins TRBV5-4 to TRBJ1-1, with D tentatively TRBD1 (6 bases). The germline gives CDR1 SGHNT, CDR2 YYREEE (reference sequence). V was trimmed by 4 bases and J by 1 base, leaving 17 bases between them. This CDR3 is built from 16 residues. For the CDR3, the DNA is TGTGCCAGCAGCCTCCCCCGAGGGACACCGAACACTGAAGCTTTCTTT. The encoded protein is CASSLPRGTPNTEAFF.

This chain connects TRBV2 to TRBJ1-4; the D is unclear. With 7 bases removed from V and 8 bases from J, the gap between germline ends came to 8 bases. The CDR3 is 11 amino acids. CDR1 SNHLY and CDR2 FYNNEI come from the germline V gene. CDR3 sequence: CASTTPEKLFF. In DNA form, the CDR3 reads TGTGCCAGCACCACTCCCGAAAAACTGTTTTTT.

In this sample, this clonotype turned up many times. This chain connects TRBV11-2 to TRBJ2-1; D unclear. There are 14 residues in the CDR3. Trimming took off 1 base at V and 0 bases at J, with 4 bases between the two ends. Per germline, CDR1 SGHAT and CDR2 FQNNGV. DNA of the CDR3: TGTGCCAGCAGCTTAGCTAGCTCCTACAATGAGCAGTTCTTC. Protein sequence: CASSLASSYNEQFF.